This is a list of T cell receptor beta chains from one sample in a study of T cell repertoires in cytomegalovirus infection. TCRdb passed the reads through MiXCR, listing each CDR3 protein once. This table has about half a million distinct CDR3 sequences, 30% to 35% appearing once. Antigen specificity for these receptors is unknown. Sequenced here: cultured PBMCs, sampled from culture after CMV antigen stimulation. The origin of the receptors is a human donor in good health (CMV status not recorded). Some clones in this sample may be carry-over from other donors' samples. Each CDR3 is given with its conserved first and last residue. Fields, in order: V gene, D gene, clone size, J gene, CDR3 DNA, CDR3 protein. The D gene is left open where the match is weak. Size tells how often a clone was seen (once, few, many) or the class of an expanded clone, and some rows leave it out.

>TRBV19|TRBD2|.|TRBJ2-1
TGTGCCAGTAGTTTTCGACTAGCGGGGGTGTACAATGAGCAGTTCTTC
CASSFRLAGVYNEQFF
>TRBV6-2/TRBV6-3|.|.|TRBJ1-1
TGTGCCAGCGGAGACAGGAACACTGAAGCTTTCTTT
CASGDRNTEAFF
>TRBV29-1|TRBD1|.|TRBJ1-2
TGCAGCGTTCCGTCTACTACAGGGGGCAACTATGGCTACACCTTC
CSVPSTTGGNYGYTF
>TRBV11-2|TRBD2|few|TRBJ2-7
TGTGCCAGCAGCTTCGCCGAGGTAGCGGGAGCCTACGAGCAGTACTTC
CASSFAEVAGAYEQYF
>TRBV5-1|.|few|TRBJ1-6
TGCGCCAGCAGCTCCAGGGGTAATTCACCCCTCCACTTT
CASSSRGNSPLHF
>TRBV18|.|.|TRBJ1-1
TGTGCCAGCTCACCCCGAGACAGGCCCAACACTGAAGCTTTCTTT
CASSPRDRPNTEAFF
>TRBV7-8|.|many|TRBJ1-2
TGTGCCAGCAGCTTGAAGTGGGGGGATGATACTTCGGGTGGCTACACCTTC
CASSLKWGDDTSGGYTF
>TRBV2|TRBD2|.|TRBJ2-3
TGTGCCAGCAGTGAAGGGGGACTAGCGGAGAACACAGATACGCAGTATTTT
CASSEGGLAENTDTQYF
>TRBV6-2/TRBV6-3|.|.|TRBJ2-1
TGTGCCAGCAGTAACGGGGTACGTGAGCAGTTCTTC
CASSNGVREQFF
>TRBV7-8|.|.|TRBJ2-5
TGTGCCAGCAGCTTAGTGAGGTCGGCCCAAGAGACCCAGTACTTC
CASSLVRSAQETQYF
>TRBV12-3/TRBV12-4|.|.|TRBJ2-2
TGTGCCAGCCGCGGACTGAACGAGGGGAACACCGGGGAGCTGTTTTTT
CASRGLNEGNTGELFF
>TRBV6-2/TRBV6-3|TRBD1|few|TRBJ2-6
TGTGCCAGCCAAGACAGGGGAGCCGGGGCCAACGTCCTGACTTTC
CASQDRGAGANVLTF
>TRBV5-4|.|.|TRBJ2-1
TGTGCCAGCAGTCCCGCAGGGGGCGGGAGATCCTACAATGAGCAGTTCTTC
CASSPAGGGRSYNEQFF
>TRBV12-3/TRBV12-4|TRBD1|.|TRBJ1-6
TGTGCCAGCAACCGACAGGGTTCACCCCTCCACTTT
CASNRQGSPLHF
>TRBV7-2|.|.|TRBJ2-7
TGTGCCAGCAGCTTAAGGCCGCCGGGTCCTGGTGAGCAGTACTTC
CASSLRPPGPGEQYF
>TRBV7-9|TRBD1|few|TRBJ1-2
TGTGCCAGCAGCTCCCCGGGACAGCCTTGGGGTGGCTACACCTTC
CASSSPGQPWGGYTF
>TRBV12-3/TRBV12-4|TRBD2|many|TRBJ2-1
TGTGCCAGCAGCCTGAGAGCGGGAGGGTACAATGAGCAGTTCTTC
CASSLRAGGYNEQFF
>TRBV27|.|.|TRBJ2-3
TGTGCCAGCAGTTTTTACCGGGCTAGCACAGATACGCAGTATTTT
CASSFYRASTDTQYF
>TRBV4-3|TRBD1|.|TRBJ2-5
TGCGCCAGCAGCCAAGATGGGACAGGCGGAGAGACCCAGTACTTC
CASSQDGTGGETQYF
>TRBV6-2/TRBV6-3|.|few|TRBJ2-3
TGTGCCAGCAGTTACTCTCTGGGTGCTAGCACAGATACGCAGTATTTT
CASSYSLGASTDTQYF
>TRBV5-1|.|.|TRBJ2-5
TGCGCCAGCAGCTTGTACAGCCAAGAGACCCAGTACTTC
CASSLYSQETQYF
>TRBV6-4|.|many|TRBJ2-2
TGTGCCAGCAAAAGTTCCGGGAGCGCGAACACCGGGGAGCTGTTTTTT
CASKSSGSANTGELFF
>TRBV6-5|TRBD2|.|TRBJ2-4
TGTGCCAGCAGTTACTCGAGTAGTAGCGGGAGTTACATTCAGTACTTC
CASSYSSSSGSYIQYF
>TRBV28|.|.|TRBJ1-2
TGTGCCAGCAGTTCCTTGGGTCTGCAGAGTAACTATGGCTACACCTTC
CASSSLGLQSNYGYTF
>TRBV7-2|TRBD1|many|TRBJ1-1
TGTGCCAGCAGTCAGACGGACAGGGGCACTGAAGCTTTCTTT
CASSQTDRGTEAFF
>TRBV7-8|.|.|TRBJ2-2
TGTGCCAGCAGCTTAGCGAGAATTACCGGGGAGCTGTTTTTT
CASSLARITGELFF
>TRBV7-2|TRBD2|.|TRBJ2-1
TGTGCCAGCAGCATGACTAGCGGGAGGGTCGATGAGCAGTTCTTC
CASSMTSGRVDEQFF
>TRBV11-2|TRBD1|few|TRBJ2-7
TGTGCCAGCAGGGGGACAGGTTCCTACGAGCAGTACTTC
CASRGTGSYEQYF
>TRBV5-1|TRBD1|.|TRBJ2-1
TGCGCCAGCACCGACTTGGACAGGGGGCTCAGGGAGCAGTTCTTC
CASTDLDRGLREQFF
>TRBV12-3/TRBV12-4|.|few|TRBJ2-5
TGTGCCAGCAGTCCGTCCCGGGATTTACCTCAAGAGACCCAGTACTTC
CASSPSRDLPQETQYF
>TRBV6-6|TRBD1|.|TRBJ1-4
TGTGCCAGCAGTTACTTCAGGGGGCTAAGCGAAAAACTGTTTTTT
CASSYFRGLSEKLFF
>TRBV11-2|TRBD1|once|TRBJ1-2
TGTGCCAGCAGCCCCACCCAGGGACAGGGAGGGGATGGCTACACCTTC
CASSPTQGQGGDGYTF
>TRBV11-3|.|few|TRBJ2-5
TGTGCCAGCAGCTACGAAATTGGACAGCCCCAAGAGACCCAGTACTTC
CASSYEIGQPQETQYF
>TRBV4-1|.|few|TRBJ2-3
TGCGCCAGCTCGCCACGAGGCGACCGTTACACTAGCACAGATACGCAGTATTTT
CASSPRGDRYTSTDTQYF
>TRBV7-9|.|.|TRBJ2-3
TGTGCCAGCAGCCCAGAGGGCAGTACTTCCCGCCTGTCAGATACGCAGTATTTT
CASSPEGSTSRLSDTQYF
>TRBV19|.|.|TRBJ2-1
TGTGCCAGCAACAAAGGGGAAGCCTACAATGAGCAGTTCTTC
CASNKGEAYNEQFF
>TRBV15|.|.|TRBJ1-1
TGTGCCACCAGCAGAGTAGAGGGGCGGAGTATGAACACTGAAGCTTTCTTT
CATSRVEGRSMNTEAFF
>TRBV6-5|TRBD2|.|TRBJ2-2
TGTGCCAGCAGTTCGCGTGGCGGGAGGGTTGACGGGGAGCTGTTTTTT
CASSSRGGRVDGELFF
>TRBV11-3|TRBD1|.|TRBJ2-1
TGTGCCAGCAGCTTCGGGACAGGGCACTACAATGAGCAGTTCTTC
CASSFGTGHYNEQFF
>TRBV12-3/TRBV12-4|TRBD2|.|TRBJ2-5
TGTGCCAGCAGCCCGACTAGCGGGCAAGAGACCCAGTACTTC
CASSPTSGQETQYF
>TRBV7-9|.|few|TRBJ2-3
TGTGCCAGCAGCTCAAGGGCCAGGGCCACAGATACGCAGTATTTT
CASSSRARATDTQYF
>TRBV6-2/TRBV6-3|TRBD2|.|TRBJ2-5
TGTGCCACCGAGACTAGCGGAGAGACCCAGTACTTC
CATETSGETQYF
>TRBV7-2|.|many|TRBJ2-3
TGTGCCAGCAGCTTATCCATAGCGGTAAGCACAGATACGCAGTATTTT
CASSLSIAVSTDTQYF
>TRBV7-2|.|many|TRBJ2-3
TGTGCCAGCAGCTTAATAGGGCGGGACCCTAGCACAGATACGCAGTATTTT
CASSLIGRDPSTDTQYF
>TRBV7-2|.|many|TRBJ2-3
TGTGCCAGCAGCCCACAGGTTTTGGGGGCTGGCACAGATACGCAGTATTTT
CASSPQVLGAGTDTQYF